Here is one TCR beta chain with its context. The data belong to a study of blood T cell repertoires in COVID-19. Libraries were prepared by immunoSEQ multiplex PCR; TCRdb keeps only in-frame clonotypes and omits some of them. The repertoire holds 65,000 to 75,000 clones, with around 83% as singletons. Germline values: CDR1 SGHDN, CDR2 FVKESK. The CDR3 covers 14 residues. Trimming removed 1 base at V and 4 bases at J, with 5 bases between. The chain recombines TRBV14 with TRBJ1-6; D not resolved. The receptor was isolated from a woman of 80 years or more with acute or convalescent COVID-19. The sample consisted of peripheral blood. CDR3 DNA sequence: TGTGCCAGCAGCCAAGGGCGGTATAATTCACCCCTCCACTTT. Protein product: CASSQGRYNSPLHF.